This T cell receptor (beta chain) was recorded in a study of CD8+ T cells in alopecia areata. This CDR3 contains 14 residues. V gave up 5 bases and J gave up 1 base; unmatched junction bases: 4. Germline V gene sequence: CDR1 SGHNT, CDR2 YENEEA. This clone was picked up a small number of times. It was from alopecia areata patients that lesional scalp punch biopsies and peripheral blood were collected. The authors extracted RNA and reverse transcribed it into cDNA as the sequencing template. Using immunoSEQ multiplex PCR, the repertoire was profiled, and TCRdb retains in-frame clones only, with some absent. The table lists 150,000 to 200,000 clones, 59% of them singletons.

The rearrangement joins TRBV11-3 to TRBJ2-5; 7 bases are shared with TRBD1. The source was CD4+ T cells sorted from blood, collected at week 0. The receptor was isolated from a human donor with alopecia areata. The DNA for the CDR3 is TGTGCCAGCAGCCCCCGGGACAGCCAAGAGACCCAGTACTTC. Its protein is CASSPRDSQETQYF.